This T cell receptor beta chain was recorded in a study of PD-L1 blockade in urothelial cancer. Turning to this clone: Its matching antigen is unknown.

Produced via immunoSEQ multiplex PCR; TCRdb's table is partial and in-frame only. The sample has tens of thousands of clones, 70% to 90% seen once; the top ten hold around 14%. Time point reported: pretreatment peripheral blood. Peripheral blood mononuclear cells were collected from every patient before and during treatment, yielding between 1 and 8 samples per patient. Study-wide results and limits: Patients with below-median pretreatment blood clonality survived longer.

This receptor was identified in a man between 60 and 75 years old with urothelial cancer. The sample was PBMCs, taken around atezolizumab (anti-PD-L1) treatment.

CDR3 protein: CASSDQGANYNEQFF. The CDR3 DNA reads TGTGCCAGTAGCGATCAGGGGGCGAACTACAATGAGCAGTTCTTC. This rearrangement joins TRBV19 to TRBJ2-1; 8 nucleotides agree with TRBD1. The CDR3 has 15 residues. From germline, CDR1 is LNHDA and CDR2 SQIVND (reference sequence). V shed 6 bases, J shed 3 bases, and the junction held 7 bases outside the gene matches.